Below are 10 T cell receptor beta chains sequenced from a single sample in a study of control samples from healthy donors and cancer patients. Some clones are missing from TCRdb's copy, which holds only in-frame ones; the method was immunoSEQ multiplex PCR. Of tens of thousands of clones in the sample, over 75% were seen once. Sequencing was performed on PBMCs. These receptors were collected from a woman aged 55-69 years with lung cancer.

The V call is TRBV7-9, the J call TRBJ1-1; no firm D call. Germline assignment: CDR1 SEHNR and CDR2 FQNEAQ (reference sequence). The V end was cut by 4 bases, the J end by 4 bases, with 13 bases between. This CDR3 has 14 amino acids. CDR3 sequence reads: CASSSRFLPTEAFF. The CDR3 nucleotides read TGTGCCAGCAGCTCCCGATTTTTACCCACTGAAGCTTTCTTT.

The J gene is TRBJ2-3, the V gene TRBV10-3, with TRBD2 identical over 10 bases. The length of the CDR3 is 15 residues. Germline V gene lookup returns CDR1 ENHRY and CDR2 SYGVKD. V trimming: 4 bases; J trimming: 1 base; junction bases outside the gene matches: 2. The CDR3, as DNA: TGTGCCATCAGTGTCCTAGCGGGGGGCACAGATACGCAGTATTTT. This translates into CAISVLAGGTDTQYF.

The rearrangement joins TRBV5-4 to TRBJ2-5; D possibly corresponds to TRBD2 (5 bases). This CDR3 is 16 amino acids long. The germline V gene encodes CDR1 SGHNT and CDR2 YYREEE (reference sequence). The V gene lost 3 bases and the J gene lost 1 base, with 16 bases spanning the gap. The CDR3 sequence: CASSSEVGGSQETQYF. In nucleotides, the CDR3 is TGTGCCAGCAGCTCTGAAGTAGGAGGCTCCCAAGAGACCCAGTACTTC. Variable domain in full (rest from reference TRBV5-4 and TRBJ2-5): ETGVTQSPTHLIKTRGQQVTLRCSSQSGHNTVSWYQQALGQGPQFIFQYYREEENGRGNFPPRFSGLQFPNYSSELNVNALELDDSALYLCASSSEVGGSQETQYFGPGTRLLVL.

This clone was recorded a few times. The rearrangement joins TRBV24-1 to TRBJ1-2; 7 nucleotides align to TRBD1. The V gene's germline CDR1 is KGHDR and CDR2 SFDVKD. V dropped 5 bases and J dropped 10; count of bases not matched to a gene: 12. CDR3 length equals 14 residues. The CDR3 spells CATSGSGDRGDYTF. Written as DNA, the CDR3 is TGTGCCACCAGTGGTTCGGGGGACAGAGGAGACTACACCTTC.

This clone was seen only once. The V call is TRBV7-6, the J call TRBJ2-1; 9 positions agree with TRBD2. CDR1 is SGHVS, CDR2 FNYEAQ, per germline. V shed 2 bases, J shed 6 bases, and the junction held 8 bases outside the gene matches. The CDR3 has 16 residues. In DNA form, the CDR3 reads TGTGCCAGCAGCTTAACTGCTAGCGGGATGGGCAATGAGCAGTTCTTC. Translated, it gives CASSLTASGMGNEQFF.

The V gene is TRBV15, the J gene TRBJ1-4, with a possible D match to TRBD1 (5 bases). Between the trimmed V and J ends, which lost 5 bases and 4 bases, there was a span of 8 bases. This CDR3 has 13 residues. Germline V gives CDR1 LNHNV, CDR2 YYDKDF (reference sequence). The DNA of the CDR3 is TGTGCCACCAGCGGGGGGTTTAATGAAAAACTGTTTTTT. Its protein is CATSGGFNEKLFF.

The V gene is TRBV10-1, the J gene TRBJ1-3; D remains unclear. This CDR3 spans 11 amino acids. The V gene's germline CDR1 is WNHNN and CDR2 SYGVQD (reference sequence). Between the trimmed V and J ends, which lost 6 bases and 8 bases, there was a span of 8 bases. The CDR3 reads CASRTADTIYF. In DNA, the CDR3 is TGCGCCAGCAGAACTGCCGACACCATATATTTT.

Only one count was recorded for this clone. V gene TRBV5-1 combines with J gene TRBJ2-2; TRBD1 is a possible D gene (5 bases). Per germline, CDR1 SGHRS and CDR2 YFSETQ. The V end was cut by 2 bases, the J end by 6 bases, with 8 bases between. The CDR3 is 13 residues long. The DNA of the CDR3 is TGCGCCAGCAGCTTACAGGTTTCCGGGGAGCTGTTTTTT. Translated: CASSLQVSGELFF.

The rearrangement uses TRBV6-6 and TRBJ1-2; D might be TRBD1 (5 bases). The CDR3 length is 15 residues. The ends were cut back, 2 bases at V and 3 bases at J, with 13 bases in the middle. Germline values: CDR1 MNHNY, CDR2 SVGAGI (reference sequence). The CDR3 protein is CASSYRQVGDYGYTF. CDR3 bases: TGTGCCAGCAGTTACCGACAAGTGGGGGACTATGGCTACACCTTC.

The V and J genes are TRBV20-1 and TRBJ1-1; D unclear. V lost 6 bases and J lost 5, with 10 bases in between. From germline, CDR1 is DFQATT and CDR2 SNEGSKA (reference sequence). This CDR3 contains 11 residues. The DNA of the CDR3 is TGCAGTGCGAAGATGATTACTGAAGCTTTCTTT. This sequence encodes CSAKMITEAFF.